This T cell receptor beta chain was documented in a study of beta chain features in type 1 diabetes. Study background: Healthy donors, compared against patients, showed similar age, gender and cell yields.

Concerning this clone: Its antigen is still unknown.

The sequenced template was cDNA made from the entire isolated RNA. TCRdb keeps only in-frame clones here, not all; method: immunoSEQ multiplex PCR. The table shows about 160,000 clones, with less than 9.5% occurring only once. Overall study findings and caveats: At VDJ recombination sites, type 1 diabetes patients had fewer insertions and more deleted nucleotides.

V shed 3 bases and J 6 bases; nucleotides not matched to a gene: 3. Germline values: CDR1 SGHTA, CDR2 FQGNSA. This CDR3 has 14 amino acids. The chain has TRBV7-2 and TRBJ2-1; 9 bases agree with TRBD2. The receptor comes from a man between 18 and 29 years old in good health. The material sequenced was central memory CD4+ T cells from blood. CDR3 amino acids: CASSFGLASNEQFF. Here the CDR3 DNA reads TGTGCCAGCAGCTTCGGACTAGCGTCCAATGAGCAGTTCTTC.